This TCR beta chain was sequenced in a study of blood T cell repertoires in COVID-19. Study-level information: Acute and convalescent COVID-19 samples came from the United States, Italy and Spain. PBMCs, B-cell-depleted T cells, or T cells were the source of the cDNA or gDNA that made up the material.

In the original workflow: Estimation of nucleated cell counts was performed using reference gene primer amplification. Sequenced by immunoSEQ multiplex PCR; TCRdb stores in-frame clones only, minus some. V and J calls and clone size are as listed in that table; D and trimming were resolved from the DNA. The table has 300,000 to 450,000 clones, roughly 86% seen once; the top ten hold about 1%. CDR3 length: 17 amino acids. V was pared by 3 bases and J by 7 bases, with 11 bases of the junction left unmatched. Germline V gene lookup returns CDR1 KGHDR and CDR2 SFDVKD. This clone was found once. This sequence joins TRBV24-1 and TRBJ2-1; TRBD1 agrees at 10 bases. The receptor's source is a human donor with acute or convalescent COVID-19. The donor label of this sample is uncertain. Input material: peripheral blood. CDR3 in amino acids: CATSDTPGTGAGNEQFF. The CDR3 region has the DNA TGTGCCACCAGTGATACCCCCGGGACAGGGGCTGGGAATGAGCAGTTCTTC.